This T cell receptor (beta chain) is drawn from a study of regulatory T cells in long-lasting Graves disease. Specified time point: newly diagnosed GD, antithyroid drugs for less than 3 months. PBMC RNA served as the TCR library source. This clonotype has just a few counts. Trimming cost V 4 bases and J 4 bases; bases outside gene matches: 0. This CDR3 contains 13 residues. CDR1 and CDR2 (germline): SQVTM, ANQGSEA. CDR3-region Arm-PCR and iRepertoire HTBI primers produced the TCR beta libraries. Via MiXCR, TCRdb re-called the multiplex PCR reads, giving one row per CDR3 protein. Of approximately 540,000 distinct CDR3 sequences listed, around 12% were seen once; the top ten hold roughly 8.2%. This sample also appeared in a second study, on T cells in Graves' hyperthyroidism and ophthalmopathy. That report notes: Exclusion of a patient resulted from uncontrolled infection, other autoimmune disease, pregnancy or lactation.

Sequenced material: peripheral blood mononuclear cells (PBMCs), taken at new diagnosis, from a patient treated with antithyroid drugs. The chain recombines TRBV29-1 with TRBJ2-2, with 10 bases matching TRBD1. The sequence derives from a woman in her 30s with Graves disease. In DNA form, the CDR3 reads TGCAGCGTTGGGGACAGGGGCACCGGGGAGCTGTTTTTT. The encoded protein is CSVGDRGTGELFF.